This T cell receptor (beta chain) was captured in a study of tumor and adjacent non-tumor tissue in lung cancer. Findings of the study overall: TCR diversity was significantly greater in tumor than normal lung tissue. Tumor TCR diversity, when higher, was linked to shorter survival. In normal lung, the top 100 clones were significantly more dominant than in tumor.

The CDR3 has 16 amino acids. The germline gives CDR1 MNHEY, CDR2 SVGAGI. The template was RNA from unsorted bulk tissue. More than 3 cm separated this lung sample from the edge of the tumor. Between August and November 2014, newly diagnosed, chemotherapy-naive lung cancer patients underwent thoracic surgery in China. A word on this clonotype: No antigen is known for it. The junction departs from the called germline gene at one end, perhaps through a read error.

Three rounds of nested PCR, following a modified ARM-PCR protocol, produced the TCRbeta library. MiXCR, applied by TCRdb to the multiplex PCR reads, yields one record per CDR3 protein. The table shows some 80,000 distinct CDR3 sequences, with more than 65% occurring only once. The chain is built from TRBV6-5 and TRBJ2-2; 9 nucleotides line up with TRBD2. Sequenced sample: distant non-tumor lung tissue. The sequence was obtained from a man between 65 and 79 years old with non-small cell lung cancer. The CDR3: CASSSGLAGGNGEPFF. The CDR3 DNA follows: TGTGCCAGCAGTTCGGGACTAGCCGGAGGTAACGGGGAGCCGTTTTTT.